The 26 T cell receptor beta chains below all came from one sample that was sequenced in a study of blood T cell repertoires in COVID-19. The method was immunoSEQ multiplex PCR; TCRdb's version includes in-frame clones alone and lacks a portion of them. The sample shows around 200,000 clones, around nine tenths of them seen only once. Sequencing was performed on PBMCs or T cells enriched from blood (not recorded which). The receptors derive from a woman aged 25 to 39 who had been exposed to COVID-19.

This chain's CDR3 is CASSLRLGGGEQFF. The CDR3 nucleotides read TGTGCCAGCAGCCTCCGGCTGGGCGGCGGGGAGCAGTTCTTC. The rearrangement joins TRBV27 to TRBJ2-1; D perhaps matches TRBD2 (5 bases). This CDR3 comprises 14 residues. Germline V gene sequence: CDR1 MNHEY, CDR2 SMNVEV (reference sequence). Trimming took 6 bases from V and 10 from J, leaving 19 bases between them.

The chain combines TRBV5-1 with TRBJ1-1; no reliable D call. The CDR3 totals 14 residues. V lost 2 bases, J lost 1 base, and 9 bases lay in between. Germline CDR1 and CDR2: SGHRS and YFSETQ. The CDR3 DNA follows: TGCGCCAGCAGCTTAACCGCAGGGAACACTGAAGCTTTCTTT. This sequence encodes CASSLTAGNTEAFF. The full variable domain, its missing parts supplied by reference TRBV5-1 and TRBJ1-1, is KAGVTQTPRYLIKTRGQQVTLSCSPISGHRSVSWYQQTPGQGLQFLFEYFSETQRNKGNFPGRFSGRQFSNSRSEMNVSTLELGDSALYLCASSLTAGNTEAFFGQGTRLTVV.

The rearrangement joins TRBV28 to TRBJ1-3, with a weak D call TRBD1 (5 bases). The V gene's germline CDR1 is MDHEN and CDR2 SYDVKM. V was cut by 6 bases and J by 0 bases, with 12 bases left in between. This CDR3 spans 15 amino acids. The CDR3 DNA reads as TGTGCCAGCAGGATGGGACTGTTCTCTGGAAACACCATATATTTT. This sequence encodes CASRMGLFSGNTIYF. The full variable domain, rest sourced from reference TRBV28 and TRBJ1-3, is DVKVTQSSRYLVKRTGEKVFLECVQDMDHENMFWYRQDPGLGLRLIYFSYDVKMKEKGDIPEGYSVSREKKERFSLILESASTNQTSMYLCASRMGLFSGNTIYFGEGSWLTVV.

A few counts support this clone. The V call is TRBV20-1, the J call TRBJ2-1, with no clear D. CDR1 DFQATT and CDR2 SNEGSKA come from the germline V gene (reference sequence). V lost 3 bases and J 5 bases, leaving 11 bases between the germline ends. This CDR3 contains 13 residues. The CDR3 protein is CSASPSTHNEQFF. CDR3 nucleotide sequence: TGCAGTGCTAGTCCGTCCACTCACAATGAGCAGTTCTTC.

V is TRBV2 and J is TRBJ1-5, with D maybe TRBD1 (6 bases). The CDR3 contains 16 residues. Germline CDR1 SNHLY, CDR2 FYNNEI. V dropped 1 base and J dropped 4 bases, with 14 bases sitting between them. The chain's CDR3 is CASSEGAGGLNQPQHF. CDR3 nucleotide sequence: TGTGCCAGCAGTGAAGGGGCGGGGGGCCTAAATCAGCCCCAGCATTTT.

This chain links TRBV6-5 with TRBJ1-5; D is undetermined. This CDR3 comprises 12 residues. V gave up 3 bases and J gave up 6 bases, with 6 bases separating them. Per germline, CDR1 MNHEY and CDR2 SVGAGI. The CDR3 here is CASSYFRQPQHF. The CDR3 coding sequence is TGTGCCAGCAGTTATTTTCGTCAGCCCCAGCATTTT.

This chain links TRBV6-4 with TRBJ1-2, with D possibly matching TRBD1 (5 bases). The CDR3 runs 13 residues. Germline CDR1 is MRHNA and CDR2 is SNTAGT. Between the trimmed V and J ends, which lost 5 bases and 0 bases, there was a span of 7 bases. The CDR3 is CASSPDTNYGYTF. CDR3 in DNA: TGTGCCAGCAGTCCGGACACTAACTATGGCTACACCTTC.

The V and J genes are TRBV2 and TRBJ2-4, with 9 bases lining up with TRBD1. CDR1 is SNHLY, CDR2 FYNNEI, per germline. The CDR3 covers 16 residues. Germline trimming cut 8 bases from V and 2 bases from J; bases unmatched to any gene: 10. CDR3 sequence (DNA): TGTGCCAGCGTGGGGACAGGGTCAAGCACCAAAAACATTCAGTACTTC. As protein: CASVGTGSSTKNIQYF.

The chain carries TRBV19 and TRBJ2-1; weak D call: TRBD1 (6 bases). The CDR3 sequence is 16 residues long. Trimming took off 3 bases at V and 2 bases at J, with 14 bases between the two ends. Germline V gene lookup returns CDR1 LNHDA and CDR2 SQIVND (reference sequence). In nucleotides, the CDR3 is TGTGCCAGTAGTATCCAGGGGCGGTTCCCCTACAATGAGCAGTTCTTC. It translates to CASSIQGRFPYNEQFF.

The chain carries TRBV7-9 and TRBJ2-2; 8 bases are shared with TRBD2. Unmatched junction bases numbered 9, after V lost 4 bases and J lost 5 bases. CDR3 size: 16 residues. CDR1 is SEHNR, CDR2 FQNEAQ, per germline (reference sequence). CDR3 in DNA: TGTGCCAGCAGCTCTTCGATCGGGGGGGCGACCGGGGAGCTGTTTTTT. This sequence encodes CASSSSIGGATGELFF.

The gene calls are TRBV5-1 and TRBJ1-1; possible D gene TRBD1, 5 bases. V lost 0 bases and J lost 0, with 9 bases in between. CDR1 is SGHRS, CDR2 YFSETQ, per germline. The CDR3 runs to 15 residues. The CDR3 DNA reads TGCGCCAGCAGCTTGGAGGCAGGGATGAACACTGAAGCTTTCTTT. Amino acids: CASSLEAGMNTEAFF.

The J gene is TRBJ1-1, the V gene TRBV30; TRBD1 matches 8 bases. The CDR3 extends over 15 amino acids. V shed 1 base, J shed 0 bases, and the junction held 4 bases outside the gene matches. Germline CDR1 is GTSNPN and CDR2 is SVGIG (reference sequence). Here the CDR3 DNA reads TGTGCCTGGAGTGCGAGACAGGGGTTGAACACTGAAGCTTTCTTT. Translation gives CAWSARQGLNTEAFF.

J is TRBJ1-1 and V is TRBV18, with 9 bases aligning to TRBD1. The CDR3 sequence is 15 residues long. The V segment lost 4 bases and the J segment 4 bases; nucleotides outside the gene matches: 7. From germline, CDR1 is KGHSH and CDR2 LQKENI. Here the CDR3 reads CASSLNRGLSTEAFF. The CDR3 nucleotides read TGTGCCAGCTCACTTAACAGGGGGCTTAGCACTGAAGCTTTCTTT.

CDR3 bases: TGCGCCAGCAGCTTGCCGACACGAAATAACTATGGCTACACCTTC. It specifies CASSLPTRNNYGYTF. This chain links TRBV5-1 with TRBJ1-2; D remains unclear. V shed 1 base and J shed 1 base, with 11 bases lying between them. This CDR3 has 15 residues. Germline CDR1 is SGHRS and CDR2 is YFSETQ.

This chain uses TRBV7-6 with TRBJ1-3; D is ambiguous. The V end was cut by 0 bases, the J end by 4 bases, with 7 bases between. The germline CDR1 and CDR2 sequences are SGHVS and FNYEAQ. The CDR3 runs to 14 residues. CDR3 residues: CASSLAVQGNTIYF. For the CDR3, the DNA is TGTGCCAGCAGCTTAGCGGTACAGGGAAACACCATATATTTT. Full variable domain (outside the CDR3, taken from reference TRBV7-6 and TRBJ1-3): GAGVSQSPRYKVTKRGQDVALRCDPISGHVSLYWYRQALGQGPEFLTYFNYEAQQDKSGLPNDRFSAERPEGSISTLTIQRTEQRDSAMYRCASSLAVQGNTIYFGEGSWLTVV.

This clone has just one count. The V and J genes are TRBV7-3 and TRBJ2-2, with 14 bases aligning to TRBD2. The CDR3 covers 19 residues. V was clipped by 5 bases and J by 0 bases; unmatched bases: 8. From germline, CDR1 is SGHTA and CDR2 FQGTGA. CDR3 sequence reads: CASSPQGLAGVTNTGELFF. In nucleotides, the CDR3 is TGTGCCAGCAGCCCACAGGGACTAGCGGGGGTTACGAACACCGGGGAGCTGTTTTTT.

The CDR3 DNA reads TGCGCCAGCAGTGAGTCCGCGGGGTCCGAGCAGTACTTC. It translates to CASSESAGSEQYF. V and J are TRBV10-1 and TRBJ2-7, with D maybe TRBD2 (6 bases). The V and J ends lost 0 bases and 6 bases respectively, with 9 bases between them. Germline values: CDR1 WNHNN, CDR2 SYGVQD (reference sequence). The CDR3 contains 13 residues.

CDR3 region: CASSPLEARDTEAFF. CDR3 coding DNA: TGTGCCAGCTCACCATTAGAGGCCAGGGACACTGAAGCTTTCTTT. The V gene is TRBV18, the J gene TRBJ1-1, with a weak D call TRBD1 (5 bases). CDR3 length equals 15 residues. Germline V gives CDR1 KGHSH, CDR2 LQKENI. V lost 2 bases and J lost 3, with 13 bases in between.

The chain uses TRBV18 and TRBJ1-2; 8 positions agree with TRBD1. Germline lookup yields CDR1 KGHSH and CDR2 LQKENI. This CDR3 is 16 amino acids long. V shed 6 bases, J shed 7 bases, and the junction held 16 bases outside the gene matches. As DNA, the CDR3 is TGTGCCAGCTCGTCACGGGAGGCAGGGGGCGGTCCTGGCTACACCTTC. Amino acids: CASSSREAGGGPGYTF.

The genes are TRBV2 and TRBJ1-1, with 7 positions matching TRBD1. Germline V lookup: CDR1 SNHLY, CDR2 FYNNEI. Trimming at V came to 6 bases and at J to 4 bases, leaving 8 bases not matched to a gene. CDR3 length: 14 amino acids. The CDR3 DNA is TGTGCCAGCAGAGAGAGGGGGCTCGGCACTGAAGCTTTCTTT. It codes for CASRERGLGTEAFF.

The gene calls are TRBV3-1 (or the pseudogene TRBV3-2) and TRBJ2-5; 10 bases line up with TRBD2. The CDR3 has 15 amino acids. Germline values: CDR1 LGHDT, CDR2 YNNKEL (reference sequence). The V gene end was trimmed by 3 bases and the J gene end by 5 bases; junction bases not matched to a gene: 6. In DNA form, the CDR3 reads TGTGCCAGCAGCCAGTTAGCGGGGGGCTTGGAGACCCAGTACTTC. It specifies CASSQLAGGLETQYF.

The CDR3 spells CASSKGGNYGYTF. CDR3 DNA sequence: TGTGCCAGCAGTAAAGGAGGAAACTATGGCTACACCTTC. This chain joins TRBV3-1 (or the pseudogene TRBV3-2) and TRBJ1-2; D gene uncertain. Germline lookup yields CDR1 LGHDT and CDR2 YNNKEL (reference sequence). V lost 6 bases, J lost 2 bases, and 10 bases lay in between. The CDR3 is 13 residues long.

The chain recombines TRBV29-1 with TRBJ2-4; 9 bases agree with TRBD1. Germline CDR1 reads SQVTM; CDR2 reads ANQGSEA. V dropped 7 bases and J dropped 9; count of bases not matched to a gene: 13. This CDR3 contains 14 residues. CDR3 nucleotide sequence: TGCAGCGGACGGGACAGGGTAGACGTTAGCATTCAGTACTTC. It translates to CSGRDRVDVSIQYF.

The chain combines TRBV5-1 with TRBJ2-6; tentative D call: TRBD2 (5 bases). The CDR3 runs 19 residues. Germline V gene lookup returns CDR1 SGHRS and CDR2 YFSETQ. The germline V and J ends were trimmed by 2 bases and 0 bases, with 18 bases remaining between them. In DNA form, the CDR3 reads TGCGCCAGCAGCTTCATGGACTCCTCGGCCCGCTCTGGGGCCAACGTCCTGACTTTC. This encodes CASSFMDSSARSGANVLTF.

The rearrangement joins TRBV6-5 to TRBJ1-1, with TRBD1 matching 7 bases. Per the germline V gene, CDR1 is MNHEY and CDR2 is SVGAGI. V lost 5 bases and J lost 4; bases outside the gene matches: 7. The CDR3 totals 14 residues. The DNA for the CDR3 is TGTGCCAGCAGTACAGTACAGGGGCGCACTGAAGCTTTCTTT. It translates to CASSTVQGRTEAFF.

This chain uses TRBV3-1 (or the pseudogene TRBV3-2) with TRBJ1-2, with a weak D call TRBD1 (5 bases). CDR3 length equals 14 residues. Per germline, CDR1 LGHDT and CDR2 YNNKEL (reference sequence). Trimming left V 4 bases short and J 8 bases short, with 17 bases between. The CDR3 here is CASSRKGGDHGYTF. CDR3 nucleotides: TGTGCCAGCAGCCGAAAGGGAGGGGATCACGGCTACACCTTC.